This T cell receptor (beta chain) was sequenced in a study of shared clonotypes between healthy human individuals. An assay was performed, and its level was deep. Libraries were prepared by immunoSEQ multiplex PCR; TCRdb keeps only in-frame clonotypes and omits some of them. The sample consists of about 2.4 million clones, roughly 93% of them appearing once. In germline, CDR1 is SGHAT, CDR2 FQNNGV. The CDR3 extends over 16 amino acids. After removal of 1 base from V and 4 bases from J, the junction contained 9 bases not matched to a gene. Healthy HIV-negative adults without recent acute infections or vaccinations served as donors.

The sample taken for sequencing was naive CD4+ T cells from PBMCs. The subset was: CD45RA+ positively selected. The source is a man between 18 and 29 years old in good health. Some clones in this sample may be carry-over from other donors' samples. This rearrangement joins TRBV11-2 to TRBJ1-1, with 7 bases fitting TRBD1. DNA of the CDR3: TGTGCCAGCAGCTTAGTAATGGGACAGCCGCTCACTGAAGCTTTCTTT. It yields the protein CASSLVMGQPLTEAFF.